The clone carrying this T cell receptor (beta chain) has a single count. Germline lookup yields CDR1 LGHDT and CDR2 YNNKEL (reference sequence). This CDR3 has 11 amino acids. Trimming cost V 10 bases and J 1 base, with 7 bases left between them. The data belong to a study of blood T cell repertoires in COVID-19. Overall study: COVID-19 samples from acute and convalescent phases originated in the United States, Italy and Spain. The cDNA or gDNA used as material had been derived from T cells, B-cell-depleted T cells, or PBMCs.

In the authors' methods: Estimates of nucleated cell counts were drawn from the amplification of reference gene primers. This table comes from immunoSEQ multiplex PCR, and its TCRdb copy is limited to in-frame clones, with some not included. For V, J and clone size, that table is used; D and trimming come from the DNA. Of about 82,000 clones listed, around 83% are singletons. This receptor was identified in a woman aged 60 to 75 with acute or convalescent COVID-19. This rearrangement joins TRBV3-1 (or the pseudogene TRBV3-2) to TRBJ1-1, with D unclear. The sequenced sample consisted of peripheral blood. CDR3: CATRRNTEAFF. The CDR3 nucleotides read TGTGCCACCCGGAGGAACACTGAAGCTTTCTTT.